This T cell receptor beta chain was recorded in a study of cytotoxic CD8 clonotypes in ibrutinib-treated CLL. The CDR3 runs to 13 residues. V dropped 4 bases and J dropped 0 bases, with 7 bases sitting between them. Germline CDR1 is SGHRS and CDR2 is YFSETQ. Assay: immunoSEQ multiplex PCR; the TCRdb copy retains only in-frame clones and omits some. The sample lists tens of thousands of clones; around 84% were seen once. The sequence derives from a human donor with chronic lymphocytic leukemia. The chain uses TRBV5-1 and TRBJ1-1, with D possibly matching TRBD1 (5 bases). Sequencing was performed on PBMCs, taken before ibrutinib treatment. CDR3 nucleotides: TGCGCCAGCAGCCCGGGGCTGAACACTGAAGCTTTCTTT. Translating it yields CASSPGLNTEAFF. Using reference TRBV5-1 and TRBJ1-1 for the parts outside the CDR3, the full variable domain is KAGVTQTPRYLIKTRGQQVTLSCSPISGHRSVSWYQQTPGQGLQFLFEYFSETQRNKGNFPGRFSGRQFSNSRSEMNVSTLELGDSALYLCASSPGLNTEAFFGQGTRLTVV.